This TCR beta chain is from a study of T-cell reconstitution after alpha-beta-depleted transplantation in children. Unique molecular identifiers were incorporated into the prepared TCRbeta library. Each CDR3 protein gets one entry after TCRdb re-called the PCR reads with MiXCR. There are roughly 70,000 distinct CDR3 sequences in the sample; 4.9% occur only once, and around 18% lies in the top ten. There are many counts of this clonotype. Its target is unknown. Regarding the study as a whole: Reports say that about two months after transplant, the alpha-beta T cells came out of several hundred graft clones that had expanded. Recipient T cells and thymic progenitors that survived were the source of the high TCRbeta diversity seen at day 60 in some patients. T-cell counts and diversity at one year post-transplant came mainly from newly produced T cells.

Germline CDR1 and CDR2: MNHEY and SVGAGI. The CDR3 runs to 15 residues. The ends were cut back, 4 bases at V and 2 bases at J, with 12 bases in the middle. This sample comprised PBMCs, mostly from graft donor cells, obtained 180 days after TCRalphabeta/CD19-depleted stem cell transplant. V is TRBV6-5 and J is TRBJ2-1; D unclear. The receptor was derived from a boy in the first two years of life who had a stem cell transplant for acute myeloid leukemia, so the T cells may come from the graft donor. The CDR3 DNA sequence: TGTGCCAGCAGTTCCAGTCCCTCGCCCTACAATGAGCAGTTCTTC. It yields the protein CASSSSPSPYNEQFF.